These 5 T cell receptor beta chains were all obtained from the same sample, sequenced in a study of blood T cell repertoires in COVID-19. The repertoire was sequenced with immunoSEQ multiplex PCR; TCRdb's copy has only in-frame clones and lacks some. The sample carries roughly 200,000 clones, roughly 88% recorded once. The sample comprised peripheral blood. These TCRs come from a human donor with active or convalescent COVID-19. The donor label of this sample is uncertain.

This clone appeared a single time. The V call is TRBV2, the J call TRBJ1-2; D is perhaps TRBD1 (6 bases). V lost 3 bases and J lost 4, with 15 bases in between. Germline-derived CDR1 and CDR2 are SNHLY and FYNNEI. The CDR3 has 15 amino acids. CDR3 coding DNA: TGTGCCAGCAGTGATAGGGGGAACTCTTTCTATGGCTACACCTTC. Protein: CASSDRGNSFYGYTF.

This chain joins TRBV14 and TRBJ2-1, with D perhaps matching TRBD2 (5 bases). The CDR3 has 14 residues. The V gene's germline CDR1 is SGHDN and CDR2 FVKESK. Between the trimmed V and J ends, which lost 1 base and 15 bases, there was a span of 19 bases. The CDR3 DNA follows: TGTGCCAGCAGCCAAGGTACTAGTCGACGGCGTGTGTTCTTC. Translating it yields CASSQGTSRRRVFF.

V gene TRBV7-9 combines with J gene TRBJ2-1; D may be TRBD2 (6 bases). Germline-derived CDR1 and CDR2 are SEHNR and FQNEAQ (reference sequence). This CDR3 comprises 13 residues. Trimming cost V 3 bases and J 15 bases, with 18 bases left between them. The CDR3 DNA sequence: TGTGCCAGCAGCTTGGACTACTCGGGTATAAGGTTCTTC. It is translated as CASSLDYSGIRFF.

This chain joins TRBV5-6 and TRBJ1-6; D perhaps matches TRBD1 (5 bases). The V gene's germline CDR1 is SGHDT and CDR2 YYEEEE. The ends were cut back, 0 bases at V and 9 bases at J, with 10 bases in the middle. CDR3 length equals 14 residues. In DNA form, the CDR3 reads TGTGCCAGCAGCTTGGAACAGGCTTTTTCACCCCTCCACTTT. Translation: CASSLEQAFSPLHF.

This chain links TRBV5-1 with TRBJ1-1, with D uncertain. The CDR3 totals 14 residues. V dropped 4 bases and J dropped 5 bases, with 15 bases sitting between them. Looked up from germline, CDR1 is SGHRS and CDR2 is YFSETQ. CDR3 region: CASSRPGGRTEAFF. CDR3 in DNA: TGCGCCAGCAGCAGGCCAGGTGGGAGGACTGAAGCTTTCTTT.